A single sample gave rise to the 10 T cell receptor beta chains below, sequenced in a study of T-cell memory formation after mild COVID-19. TCRdb itself ran the 5' RACE reads through MiXCR, one entry per CDR3 protein. The sample has 220,000 or so distinct CDR3 sequences, over 9% seen once. Sequencing was done on a sample of PBMCs or a T cell subset sorted from them (not recorded which). These receptors all come from a man aged 18 to 30 who had mild COVID-19 (a few samples of this study predate the infection). Cell type and time point are not known.

The CDR3 protein is CATSATSGGAYYEQFF. Here the CDR3 DNA reads TGTGCCACCAGTGCTACTAGCGGGGGGGCCTATTATGAGCAGTTCTTC. This chain connects TRBV24-1 to TRBJ2-1; 13 bases match TRBD2. Germline-derived CDR1 and CDR2 are KGHDR and SFDVKD. The CDR3 is 16 amino acids. With 5 bases clipped from V and 8 bases from J, the junction kept 8 bases outside the gene matches.

This clonotype has just a few counts. The V and J genes are TRBV6-5 and TRBJ2-3, with D uncertain. The CDR3 consists of 12 residues. The germline CDR1 and CDR2 sequences are MNHEY and SVGAGI. Trimming took 8 bases from V and 5 from J, leaving 11 bases between them. The CDR3 nucleotides are TGTGCCAGCGCCCGTAACCAAGATACGCAGTATTTT. Amino acids: CASARNQDTQYF.

The chain uses TRBV5-1 and TRBJ1-4, with D perhaps TRBD1 (5 bases). Trimming took off 2 bases at V and 1 base at J, with 12 bases between the two ends. Germline CDR1 is SGHRS and CDR2 is YFSETQ. This CDR3 spans 16 amino acids. CDR3 bases: TGCGCCAGCAGCTTTGCCCTGGGGGGAACTAATGAAAAACTGTTTTTT. Protein: CASSFALGGTNEKLFF.

The genes are TRBV7-9 and TRBJ2-7; D may be TRBD1 (6 bases). Germline CDR1 is SEHNR and CDR2 is FQNEAQ (reference sequence). Trimming cost V 4 bases and J 3 bases, with 19 bases left between them. The CDR3 sequence is 16 residues long. CDR3 in DNA: TGTGCCAGCAGCTCCGACCGGGACACCAAATACTACGAGCAGTACTTC. It specifies CASSSDRDTKYYEQYF.

This sequence joins TRBV5-1 and TRBJ2-2; the D call may be TRBD1 or TRBD2 (5 bases each). Trimming cost V 3 bases and J 5 bases, with 8 bases left between them. Germline V gene sequence: CDR1 SGHRS, CDR2 YFSETQ. This CDR3 is 13 amino acids long. This CDR3 reads CASSWGSTGELFF. CDR3 nucleotides: TGCGCCAGCAGCTGGGGGTCGACCGGGGAGCTGTTTTTT.

The table lists this clonotype with a few counts. The chain is built from TRBV5-1 and TRBJ2-1; 8 nucleotides align to TRBD2. Germline V gene data show CDR1 as SGHRS and CDR2 as YFSETQ. The CDR3 runs 16 residues. V shed 0 bases and J 2 bases; nucleotides not matched to a gene: 4. The CDR3 spells CASSLGGGFTYNEQFF. DNA for the CDR3: TGCGCCAGCAGCTTGGGCGGGGGGTTTACCTACAATGAGCAGTTCTTC. Supplemented by reference TRBV5-1 and TRBJ2-1, the full variable domain reads KAGVTQTPRYLIKTRGQQVTLSCSPISGHRSVSWYQQTPGQGLQFLFEYFSETQRNKGNFPGRFSGRQFSNSRSEMNVSTLELGDSALYLCASSLGGGFTYNEQFFGPGTRLTVL.

There are a few counts of this clonotype. This sequence joins TRBV2 and TRBJ1-5; unclear D gene. V lost 4 bases, J lost 2 bases, and 12 bases lay in between. Germline CDR1 is SNHLY and CDR2 is FYNNEI. This CDR3 region has 15 residues. DNA for the CDR3: TGTGCCAGCAGTGGGAGGGATGGGCGCAATCAGCCCCAGCATTTT. Protein: CASSGRDGRNQPQHF.

This clonotype was found a few times. This chain connects TRBV10-2 to TRBJ1-5, with 7 bases lining up with TRBD1. CDR1 is WSHSY and CDR2 is SAAADI in the germline V gene. This CDR3 comprises 14 residues. V was pared by 8 bases and J by 4 bases, with 8 bases of the junction left unmatched. The CDR3 is CASGNLQGNQPQHF. The CDR3 DNA follows: TGCGCCAGCGGAAATCTACAGGGGAATCAGCCCCAGCATTTT.

The genes are TRBV3-1 and TRBJ1-6; no definite D call. In germline, CDR1 is LGHDT, CDR2 YNNKEL (reference sequence). The germline V and J ends were trimmed by 3 bases and 7 bases, with 10 bases remaining between them. CDR3 length: 14 amino acids. As DNA, the CDR3 is TGTGCCAGCAGCCAGGTCAGGCGAAATTCACCCCTCCACTTT. Translation gives CASSQVRRNSPLHF.

This clonotype was observed at least ten times. This sequence joins TRBV5-1 and TRBJ2-3; 7 nucleotides match TRBD2. The CDR3 extends over 15 amino acids. Germline V gene data show CDR1 as SGHRS and CDR2 as YFSETQ. V lost 4 bases, J lost 0 bases, and 5 bases stayed unmatched. The CDR3 reads CASSPSGDSTDTQYF. CDR3 nucleotides: TGCGCCAGCAGCCCGAGCGGGGATAGCACAGATACGCAGTATTTT.